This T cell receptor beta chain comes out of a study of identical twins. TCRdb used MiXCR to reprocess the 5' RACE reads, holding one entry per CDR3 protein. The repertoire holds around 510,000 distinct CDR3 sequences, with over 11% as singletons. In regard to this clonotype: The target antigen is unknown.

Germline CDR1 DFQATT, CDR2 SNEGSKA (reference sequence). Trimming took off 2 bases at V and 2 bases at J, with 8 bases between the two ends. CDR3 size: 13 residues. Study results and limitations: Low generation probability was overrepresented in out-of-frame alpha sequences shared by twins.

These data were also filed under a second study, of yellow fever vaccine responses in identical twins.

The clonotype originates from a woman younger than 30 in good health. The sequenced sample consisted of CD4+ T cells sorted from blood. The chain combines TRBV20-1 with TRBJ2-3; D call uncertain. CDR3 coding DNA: TGCAGTGCTAGACGACCACCCACAGATACGCAGTATTTT. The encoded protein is CSARRPPTDTQYF.